This section outlines one T cell receptor beta chain sequence together with its context. As yet, its antigen is unknown. This sample was taken from a study of CD8+ T cells in alopecia areata. The overall study: Treated individuals took tofacitinib by mouth, 5 to 10 mg twice daily.

The study team obtained lesional scalp punch biopsies and peripheral blood from alopecia areata patients. Using a FACSAria, the CD4+ and CD8+ T cells were sorted from the PBMCs. General study findings and limits: Scalp samples also yield sequences from resident alphabeta T cells of normal skin.

The CDR3 extends over 15 amino acids. The J segment lost 2 bases and the V segment lost 4 bases, leaving 4 bases of the junction unmatched. CDR1 and CDR2 from the germline V gene are LNHDA and SQIVND (reference sequence). Reverse transcription of extracted RNA yielded cDNA, which provided the sequencing template. TCRdb keeps only in-frame clones here, not all; method: immunoSEQ multiplex PCR. Of about 180,000 clones in the sample, more than 60% were seen once. Material: CD4+ T cells sorted from blood, obtained at week 0. The clonotype originates from a human donor with alopecia areata. The chain carries TRBV19 and TRBJ2-3; 9 bases are a match to TRBD2. The CDR3: CASSKTSGFTDTQYF. The CDR3 DNA reads as TGTGCCAGTAGTAAGACTAGCGGATTCACAGATACGCAGTATTTT.